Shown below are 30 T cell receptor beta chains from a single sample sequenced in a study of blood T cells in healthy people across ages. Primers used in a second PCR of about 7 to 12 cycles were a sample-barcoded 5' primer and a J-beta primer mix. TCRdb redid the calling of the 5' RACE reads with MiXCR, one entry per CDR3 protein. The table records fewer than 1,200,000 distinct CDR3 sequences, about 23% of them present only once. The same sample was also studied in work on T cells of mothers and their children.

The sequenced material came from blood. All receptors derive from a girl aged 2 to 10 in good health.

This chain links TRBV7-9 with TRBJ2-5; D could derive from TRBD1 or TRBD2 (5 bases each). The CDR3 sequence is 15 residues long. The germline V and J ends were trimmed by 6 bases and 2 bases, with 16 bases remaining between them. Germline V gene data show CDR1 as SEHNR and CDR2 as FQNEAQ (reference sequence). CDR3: CASRESPGTQETQYF. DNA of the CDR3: TGTGCCAGCAGGGAAAGCCCAGGGACGCAAGAGACCCAGTACTTC.

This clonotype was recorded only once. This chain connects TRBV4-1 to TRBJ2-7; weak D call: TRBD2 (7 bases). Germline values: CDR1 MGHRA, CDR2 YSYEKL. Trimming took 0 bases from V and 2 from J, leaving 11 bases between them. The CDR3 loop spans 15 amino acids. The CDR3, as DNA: TGCGCCAGCAGCCAAGAGGGGGGGCCTCCCTACGAGCAGTACTTC. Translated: CASSQEGGPPYEQYF.

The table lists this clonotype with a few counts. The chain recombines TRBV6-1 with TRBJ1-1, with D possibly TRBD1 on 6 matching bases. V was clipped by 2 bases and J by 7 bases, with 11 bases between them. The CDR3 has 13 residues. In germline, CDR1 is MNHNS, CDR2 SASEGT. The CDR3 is CASSEWEGGEAFF. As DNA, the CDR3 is TGTGCCAGCAGTGAATGGGAAGGGGGTGAAGCTTTCTTT.

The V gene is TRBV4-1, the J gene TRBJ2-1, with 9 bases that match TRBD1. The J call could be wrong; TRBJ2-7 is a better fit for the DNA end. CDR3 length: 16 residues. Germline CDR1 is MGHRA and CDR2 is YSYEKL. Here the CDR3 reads CASSPTLGQGVYEQYF. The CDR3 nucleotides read TGCGCCAGCAGCCCAACTCTGGGACAGGGTGTCTACGAGCAGTACTTC.

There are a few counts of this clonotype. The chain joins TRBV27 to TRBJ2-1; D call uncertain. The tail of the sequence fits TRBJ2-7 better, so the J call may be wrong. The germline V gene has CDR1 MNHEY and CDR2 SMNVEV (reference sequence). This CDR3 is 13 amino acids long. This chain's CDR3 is CASSSFLGYEQYF. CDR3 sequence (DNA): TGTGCCAGCAGTTCCTTTTTGGGTTACGAGCAGTACTTC.

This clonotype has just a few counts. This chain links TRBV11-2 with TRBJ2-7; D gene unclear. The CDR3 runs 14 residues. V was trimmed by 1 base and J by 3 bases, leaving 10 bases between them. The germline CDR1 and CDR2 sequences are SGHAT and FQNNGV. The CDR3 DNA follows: TGTGCCAGCAGCTTAGGGTACACAGACTACGAGCAGTACTTC. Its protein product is CASSLGYTDYEQYF.

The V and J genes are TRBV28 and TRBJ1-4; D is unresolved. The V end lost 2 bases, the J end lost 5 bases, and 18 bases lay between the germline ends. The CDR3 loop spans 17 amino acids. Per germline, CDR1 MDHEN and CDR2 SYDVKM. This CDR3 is CASSLPGPNLSNEKLFF. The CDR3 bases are TGTGCCAGCAGTTTACCTGGACCCAATCTTTCAAATGAAAAACTGTTTTTT. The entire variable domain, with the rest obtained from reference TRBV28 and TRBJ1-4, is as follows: DVKVTQSSRYLVKRTGEKVFLECVQDMDHENMFWYRQDPGLGLRLIYFSYDVKMKEKGDIPEGYSVSREKKERFSLILESASTNQTSMYLCASSLPGPNLSNEKLFFGSGTQLSVL.

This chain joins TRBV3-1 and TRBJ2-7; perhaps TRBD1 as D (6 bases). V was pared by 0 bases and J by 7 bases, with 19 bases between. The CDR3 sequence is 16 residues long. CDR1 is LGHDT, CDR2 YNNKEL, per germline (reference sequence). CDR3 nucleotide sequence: TGTGCCAGCAGCCAAGAGTCCACCGGGACACCAGGGGAGCAGTACTTC. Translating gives CASSQESTGTPGEQYF.

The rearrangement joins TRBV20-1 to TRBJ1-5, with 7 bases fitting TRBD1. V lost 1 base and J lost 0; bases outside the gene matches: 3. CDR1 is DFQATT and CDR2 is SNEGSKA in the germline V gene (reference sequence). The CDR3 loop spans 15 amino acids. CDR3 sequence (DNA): TGCAGTGCTAGAGGGGGACAGTCTAGCAATCAGCCCCAGCATTTT. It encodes CSARGGQSSNQPQHF.

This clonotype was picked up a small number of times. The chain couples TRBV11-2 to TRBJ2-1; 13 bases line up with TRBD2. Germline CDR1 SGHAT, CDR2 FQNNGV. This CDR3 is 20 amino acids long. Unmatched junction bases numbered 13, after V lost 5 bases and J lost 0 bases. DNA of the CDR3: TGTGCCAGCAGCCTGCCTTCCGGGACTAGCGGGGCCAACTCCTACAATGAGCAGTTCTTC. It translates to CASSLPSGTSGANSYNEQFF.

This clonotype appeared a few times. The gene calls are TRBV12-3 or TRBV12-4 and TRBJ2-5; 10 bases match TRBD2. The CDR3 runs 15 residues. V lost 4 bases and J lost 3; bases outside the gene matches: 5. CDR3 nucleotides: TGTGCCAGCAGTTCTCCTAGCGGGGGAAAAGAGACCCAGTACTTC. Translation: CASSSPSGGKETQYF.

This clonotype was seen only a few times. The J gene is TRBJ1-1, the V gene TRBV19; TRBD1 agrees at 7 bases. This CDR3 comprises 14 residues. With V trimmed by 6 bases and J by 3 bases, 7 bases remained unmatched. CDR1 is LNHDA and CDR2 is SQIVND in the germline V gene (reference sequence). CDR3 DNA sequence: TGTGCCAGTAGCACCTCGACAGGGCACACTGAAGCTTTCTTT. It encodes CASSTSTGHTEAFF.

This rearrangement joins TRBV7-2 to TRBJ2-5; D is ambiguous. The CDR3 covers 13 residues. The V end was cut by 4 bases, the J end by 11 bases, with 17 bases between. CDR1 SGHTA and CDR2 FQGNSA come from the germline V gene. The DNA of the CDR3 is TGTGCCAGCAGCTCTGGACCAGAGTCGGAGCAGTACTTC. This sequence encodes CASSSGPESEQYF.

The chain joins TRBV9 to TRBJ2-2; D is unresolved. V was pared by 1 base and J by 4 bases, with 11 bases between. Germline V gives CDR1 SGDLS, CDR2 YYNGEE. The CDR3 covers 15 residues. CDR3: CASSVKGPGTGELFF. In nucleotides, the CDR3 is TGTGCCAGCAGCGTAAAGGGTCCGGGCACCGGGGAGCTGTTTTTT.

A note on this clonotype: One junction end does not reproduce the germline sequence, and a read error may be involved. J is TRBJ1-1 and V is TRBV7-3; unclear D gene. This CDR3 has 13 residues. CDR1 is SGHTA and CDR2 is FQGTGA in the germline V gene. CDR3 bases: TGTGCCAGCAGCATACAAATAAACACTGAACCTTTCTTT. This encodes CASSIQINTEPFF.

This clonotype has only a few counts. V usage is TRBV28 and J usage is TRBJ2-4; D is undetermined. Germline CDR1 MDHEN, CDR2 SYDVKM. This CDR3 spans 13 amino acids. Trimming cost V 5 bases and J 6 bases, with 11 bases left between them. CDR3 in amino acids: CASSSKAVNIQYF. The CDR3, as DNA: TGTGCCAGCAGTAGCAAGGCAGTAAACATTCAGTACTTC.

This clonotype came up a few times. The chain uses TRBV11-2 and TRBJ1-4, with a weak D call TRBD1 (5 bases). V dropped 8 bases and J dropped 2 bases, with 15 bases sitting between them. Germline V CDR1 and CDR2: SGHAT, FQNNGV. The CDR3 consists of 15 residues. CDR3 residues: CASSYRDVTNEKLFF. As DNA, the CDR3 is TGTGCCAGCTCTTACCGGGACGTTACTAATGAAAAACTGTTTTTT.

CDR3 coding DNA: TGCAGCGTTCACAGGGCCGATGAGCAGTTCTTC. This codes for CSVHRADEQFF. The chain employs TRBV29-1 and TRBJ2-1; tentatively, D is TRBD1 (6 bases). The V end lost 5 bases, the J end lost 8 bases, and 10 bases lay between the germline ends. This CDR3 has 11 residues. Germline CDR1 is SQVTM and CDR2 is ANQGSEA.

CDR3 bases: TGTGCCACCAGTGATGGACAGGGGGCGACTAATGAAAAACTGTTTTTT. It yields the protein CATSDGQGATNEKLFF. This chain uses TRBV24-1 with TRBJ1-4; 11 positions agree with TRBD1. In germline, CDR1 is KGHDR, CDR2 SFDVKD. The ends lost 3 bases at V and 2 bases at J; junction bases unmatched: 1. The CDR3 is 16 amino acids.

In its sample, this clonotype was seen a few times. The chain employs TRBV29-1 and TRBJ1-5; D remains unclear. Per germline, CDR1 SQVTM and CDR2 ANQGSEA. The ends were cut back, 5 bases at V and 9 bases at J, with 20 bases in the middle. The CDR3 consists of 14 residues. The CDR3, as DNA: TGCAGCGTTTCCGGCGGCGTCTTGGAAGGGCCCCAGCATTTT. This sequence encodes CSVSGGVLEGPQHF.

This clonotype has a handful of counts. CDR3 in amino acids: CASKLRNSPLHF. CDR3 sequence (DNA): TGTGCCAGCAAACTTCGGAATTCACCCCTCCACTTT. The V gene is TRBV28, the J gene TRBJ1-6, with D unresolved. The CDR3 consists of 12 residues. The V end lost 7 bases, the J end lost 7 bases, and 8 bases lay between the germline ends. Germline CDR1 is MDHEN and CDR2 is SYDVKM.

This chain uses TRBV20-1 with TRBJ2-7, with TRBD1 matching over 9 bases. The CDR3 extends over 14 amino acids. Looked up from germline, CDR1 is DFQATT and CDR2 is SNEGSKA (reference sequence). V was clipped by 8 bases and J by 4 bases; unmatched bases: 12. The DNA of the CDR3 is TGCAGTCAACGATGGGACAGGGAGCCTTACGAGCAGTACTTC. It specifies CSQRWDREPYEQYF.

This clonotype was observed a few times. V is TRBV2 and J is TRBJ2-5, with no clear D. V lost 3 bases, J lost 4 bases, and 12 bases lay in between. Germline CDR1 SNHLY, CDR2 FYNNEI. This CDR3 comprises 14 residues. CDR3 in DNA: TGTGCCAGCAGTGAGTGGGTCGTCCGAGAGACCCAGTACTTC. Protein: CASSEWVVRETQYF.

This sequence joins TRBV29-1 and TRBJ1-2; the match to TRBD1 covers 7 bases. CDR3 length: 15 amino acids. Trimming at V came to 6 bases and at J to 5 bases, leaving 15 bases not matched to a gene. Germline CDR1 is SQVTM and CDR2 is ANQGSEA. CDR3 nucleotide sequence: TGCAGCGTGACGACAGGGACGGCTTTGGATTATGGCTACACCTTC. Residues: CSVTTGTALDYGYTF. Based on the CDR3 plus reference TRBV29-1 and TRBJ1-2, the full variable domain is SAVISQKPSRDICQRGTSLTIQCQVDSQVTMMFWYRQQPGQSLTLIATANQGSEATYESGFVIDKFPISRPNLTFSTLTVSNMSPEDSSIYLCSVTTGTALDYGYTFGSGTRLTVV.

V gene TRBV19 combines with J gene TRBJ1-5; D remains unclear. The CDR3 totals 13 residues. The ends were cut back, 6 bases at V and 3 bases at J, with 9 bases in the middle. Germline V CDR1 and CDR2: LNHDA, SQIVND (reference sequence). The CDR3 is CASRGLNNQPQHF. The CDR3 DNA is TGTGCCAGTAGAGGGCTAAACAATCAGCCCCAGCATTTT.

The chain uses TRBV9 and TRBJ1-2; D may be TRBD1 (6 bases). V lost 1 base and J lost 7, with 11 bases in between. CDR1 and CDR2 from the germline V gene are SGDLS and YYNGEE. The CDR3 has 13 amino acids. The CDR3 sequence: CASSVFTGSGYTF. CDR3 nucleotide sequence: TGTGCCAGCAGCGTATTTACAGGGAGTGGCTACACCTTC. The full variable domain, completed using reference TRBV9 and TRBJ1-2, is DSGVTQTPKHLITATGQRVTLRCSPRSGDLSVYWYQQSLDQGLQFLIQYYNGEERAKGNILERFSAQQFPDLHSELNLSSLELGDSALYFCASSVFTGSGYTFGSGTRLTVV.

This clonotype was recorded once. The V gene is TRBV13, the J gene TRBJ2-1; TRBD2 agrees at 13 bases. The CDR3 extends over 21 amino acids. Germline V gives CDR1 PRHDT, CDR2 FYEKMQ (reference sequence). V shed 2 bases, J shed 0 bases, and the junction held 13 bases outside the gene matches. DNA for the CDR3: TGTGCCAGCAGCTTAACGGACCTGGGACTAGCGGGGCTGAGCTCCTACAATGAGCAGTTCTTC. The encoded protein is CASSLTDLGLAGLSSYNEQFF.

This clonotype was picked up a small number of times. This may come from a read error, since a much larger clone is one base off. CDR3 residues: CASATSRGLEQYF. The CDR3 coding sequence is TGTGCCAGTGCTACTAGCAGGGGCCTAGAGCAGTACTTC. The chain combines TRBV27 with TRBJ2-7; possibly TRBD1 or TRBD2 for D (6 bases each). The V and J ends lost 9 bases and 7 bases respectively, with 19 bases between them. The germline gives CDR1 MNHEY, CDR2 SMNVEV (reference sequence). The CDR3 runs to 13 residues.

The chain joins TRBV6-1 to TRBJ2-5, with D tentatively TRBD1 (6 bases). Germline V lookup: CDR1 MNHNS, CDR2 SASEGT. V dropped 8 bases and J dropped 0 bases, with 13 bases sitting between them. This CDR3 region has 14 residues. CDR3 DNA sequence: TGTGCCAGCGGTCGTGGGACACACCAAGAGACCCAGTACTTC. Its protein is CASGRGTHQETQYF.

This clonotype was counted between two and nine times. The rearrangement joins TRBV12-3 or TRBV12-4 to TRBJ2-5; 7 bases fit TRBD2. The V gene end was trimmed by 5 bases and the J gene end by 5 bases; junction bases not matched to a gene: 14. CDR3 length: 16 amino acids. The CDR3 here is CASSTSGEGYWETQYF. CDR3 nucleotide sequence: TGTGCCAGCAGTACGAGCGGGGAGGGCTACTGGGAGACCCAGTACTTC.